The 21 T cell receptor beta chains presented below share a single source sample, sequenced in a study of blood T cell repertoires in COVID-19. This table comes from immunoSEQ multiplex PCR, and its TCRdb copy is limited to in-frame clones, with some not included. Among approximately 75,000 clones listed, over 75% were seen once. The source material was peripheral blood. The receptor set was obtained from a human donor in a cohort sampled during active COVID-19.

V gene TRBV27 combines with J gene TRBJ1-3; 10 bases fit TRBD1. V was clipped by 1 base and J by 7 bases; unmatched bases: 4. Germline loops: CDR1 MNHEY, CDR2 SMNVEV (reference sequence). The CDR3 is 15 amino acids. The CDR3 sequence is CASSLFPDRGNTIYF. The CDR3 bases are TGTGCCAGCAGTTTATTCCCGGACAGGGGGAACACCATATATTTT.

The genes are TRBV30 and TRBJ2-7; 8 nucleotides match TRBD2. The CDR3 contains 14 residues. Germline V gene lookup returns CDR1 GTSNPN and CDR2 SVGIG (reference sequence). V lost 4 bases, J lost 4 bases, and 9 bases stayed unmatched. This chain's CDR3 is CAWTKNGGVYEQYF. The CDR3 DNA reads TGTGCCTGGACCAAAAACGGGGGGGTTTACGAGCAGTACTTC.

This chain joins TRBV12-3 or TRBV12-4 and TRBJ1-1; D is unclear. V lost 7 bases, J lost 3 bases, and 12 bases lay in between. The length of the CDR3 is 13 residues. The CDR3, as DNA: TGTGCCAGCAAAAAGGGAGGGTACACTGAAGCTTTCTTT. Its translation: CASKKGGYTEAFF.

V and J are TRBV3-1 (or the pseudogene TRBV3-2) and TRBJ1-6, with D tentatively TRBD1 (5 bases). The CDR3 loop spans 11 amino acids. Germline CDR1 and CDR2: LGHDT and YNNKEL (reference sequence). The germline V and J ends were trimmed by 4 bases and 16 bases, with 11 bases remaining between them. The CDR3, as DNA: TGTGCCAGCAGCCGACAGTACTTACTCCACTTT. Translated: CASSRQYLLHF.

This sequence joins TRBV28 and TRBJ1-2, with D unclear. V gave up 7 bases and J gave up 0 bases, with 6 bases separating them. Germline V CDR1 and CDR2: MDHEN, SYDVKM. This CDR3 spans 12 amino acids. DNA for the CDR3: TGTGCCAGCAAGAGAACTAACTATGGCTACACCTTC. Protein: CASKRTNYGYTF.

The sample holds one count of this clone. This sequence joins TRBV15 and TRBJ2-2; 7 nucleotides line up with TRBD1. V gave up 3 bases and J gave up 5 bases; unmatched junction bases: 9. The CDR3 covers 16 residues. Germline V gene lookup returns CDR1 LNHNV and CDR2 YYDKDF (reference sequence). The CDR3 reads CATSSPGGQRTGELFF. In nucleotides, the CDR3 is TGTGCCACCAGCAGCCCTGGGGGACAGCGGACCGGGGAGCTGTTTTTT.

The chain recombines TRBV5-1 with TRBJ1-2; TRBD1 agrees at 8 bases. V dropped 7 bases and J dropped 7; count of bases not matched to a gene: 15. This CDR3 contains 15 residues. The germline gives CDR1 SGHRS, CDR2 YFSETQ. CDR3 bases: TGCGCCAGCGGACAGGGAGGGCTGTCAACTGGTGGCTACACCTTC. Translated, it gives CASGQGGLSTGGYTF.

V gene TRBV6-2 or TRBV6-3 combines with J gene TRBJ1-2; a weak D match, TRBD1 (5 bases). The CDR3 spans 18 residues. Germline V gene lookup returns CDR1 MNHEY and CDR2 SVGEGT. V shed 0 bases and J shed 0 bases, with 17 bases lying between them. CDR3 bases: TGTGCCAGCAGTTACTCGATCGGGGGACCTCCATCTAACTATGGCTACACCTTC. Protein product: CASSYSIGGPPSNYGYTF.

This chain connects TRBV21-1 to TRBJ2-2; TRBD1 is taken as the D call from the table, unchecked against the DNA. TRBV21-1 is deemed a pseudogene. The length of the CDR3 is 17 residues. DNA of the CDR3: TGTGCCAGCAGCAATGCCCGTGAGGACACGAACACCGGGGAGCTGTTTTTT. This codes for CASSNAREDTNTGELFF.

This clone has a single count. V is TRBV6-5 and J is TRBJ2-1; TRBD2 is a possible D gene (5 bases). The CDR3 length is 12 residues. Trimming cost V 8 bases and J 10 bases, with 15 bases left between them. From germline, CDR1 is MNHEY and CDR2 SVGAGI. CDR3 amino acids: CASSTLPGEQFF. The CDR3, as DNA: TGTGCCAGCTCCACACTCCCGGGAGAGCAGTTCTTC.

The J gene is TRBJ2-4, the V gene TRBV24-1; D perhaps matches TRBD2 (5 bases). Trimming took 5 bases from V and 4 from J, leaving 8 bases between them. The CDR3 has 13 residues. Germline V lookup: CDR1 KGHDR, CDR2 SFDVKD. This CDR3 reads CATSAGDKNIQYF. The CDR3 DNA follows: TGTGCCACCAGTGCCGGGGATAAAAACATTCAGTACTTC.

The gene calls are TRBV18 and TRBJ2-7; perhaps TRBD1 as D (6 bases). Germline V gene lookup returns CDR1 KGHSH and CDR2 LQKENI. The V and J ends lost 4 bases and 2 bases respectively, with 12 bases between them. This CDR3 is 14 amino acids long. CDR3 loop: CASSLDRRPYEQYF. As DNA, the CDR3 is TGTGCCAGCTCACTCGACAGGAGACCCTACGAGCAGTACTTC.

The V gene is TRBV4-2, the J gene TRBJ1-1; a possible D gene is TRBD1 (5 bases). CDR3 size: 15 residues. The germline gives CDR1 LGHNA, CDR2 YNFKEQ. With 1 base removed from V and 3 bases from J, the gap between germline ends came to 12 bases. This chain's CDR3 is CASSQGPGRDTEAFF. CDR3 sequence (DNA): TGTGCCAGCAGCCAAGGTCCAGGGAGGGACACTGAAGCTTTCTTT.

The rearrangement uses TRBV30 and TRBJ2-7; TRBD1 matches 7 bases. Trimming cost V 1 base and J 2 bases; bases outside gene matches: 2. Germline-derived CDR1 and CDR2 are GTSNPN and SVGIG (reference sequence). This CDR3 is built from 13 residues. CDR3 DNA sequence: TGTGCCTGGAGTGAACAGGGGCCCTACGAGCAGTACTTC. Its translation: CAWSEQGPYEQYF.

This chain joins TRBV19 and TRBJ1-4; D gene uncertain. Germline V gives CDR1 LNHDA, CDR2 SQIVND (reference sequence). The CDR3 runs 14 residues. V shed 7 bases and J shed 3 bases, with 12 bases lying between them. The CDR3 DNA sequence: TGTGCCAGTACTTCCAGATCGCCTAATGAAAAACTGTTTTTT. Translation gives CASTSRSPNEKLFF.

The V and J genes are TRBV5-4 and TRBJ2-7, with D tentatively TRBD2 (5 bases). Trimming stripped 0 bases from V and 7 bases from J, with 14 bases between. Looked up from germline, CDR1 is SGHNT and CDR2 is YYREEE (reference sequence). CDR3 length equals 14 residues. The CDR3 region has the DNA TGTGCCAGCAGCTTGGCCGCAGATCCGGGGGAGCAGTACTTC. The encoded protein is CASSLAADPGEQYF.

CDR3 amino acids: CASSPTGQETQYF. The CDR3 nucleotides are TGTGCCAGCAGCCCCACAGGGCAGGAGACCCAGTACTTC. The rearrangement uses TRBV3-1 (or the pseudogene TRBV3-2) and TRBJ2-5; D possibly corresponds to TRBD1 (6 bases). Looked up from germline, CDR1 is LGHDT and CDR2 is YNNKEL (reference sequence). The length of the CDR3 is 13 residues. V was cut by 4 bases and J by 5 bases, with 11 bases left in between.

The chain combines TRBV7-8 with TRBJ2-7; D is perhaps TRBD2 (5 bases). Germline CDR1 SGHVS, CDR2 FQNEAQ. This CDR3 contains 14 residues. With 7 bases removed from V and 4 bases from J, the gap between germline ends came to 17 bases. The CDR3 protein is CASTLERVSYEQYF. CDR3 bases: TGTGCCAGCACCCTTGAGAGGGTTTCGTACGAGCAGTACTTC. The full variable domain, in which reference TRBV7-8 and TRBJ2-7 provide the parts outside the CDR3, is GAGVSQSPRYKVAKRGQDVALRCDPISGHVSLFWYQQALGQGPEFLTYFQNEAQLDKSGLPSDRFFAERPEGSVSTLKIQRTQQEDSAVYLCASTLERVSYEQYFGPGTRLTVT.

The count of this clone is one. V usage is TRBV19 and J usage is TRBJ2-1; 9 nucleotides align to TRBD1. There are 14 residues in the CDR3. V was pared by 7 bases and J by 5 bases, with 6 bases of the junction left unmatched. Germline CDR1 and CDR2: LNHDA and SQIVND (reference sequence). Here the CDR3 reads CASTSDRGDNEQFF. In DNA form, the CDR3 reads TGTGCCAGTACCTCGGACAGGGGAGACAATGAGCAGTTCTTC.

This clone was picked up one time. This rearrangement joins TRBV18 to TRBJ1-6; D perhaps matches TRBD1 (6 bases). Germline V gives CDR1 KGHSH, CDR2 LQKENI. The CDR3 contains 15 residues. V was shortened by 1 base and J by 6 bases, with 10 bases between the two germline ends. CDR3 nucleotides: TGTGCCAGCTCACCACGGACAGCGCTTAATTCACCCCTCCACTTT. It is translated as CASSPRTALNSPLHF.

V gene TRBV30 combines with J gene TRBJ2-5; TRBD1 might be the D (6 bases). There are 15 residues in the CDR3. V lost 0 bases, J lost 1 base, and 12 bases lay in between. Germline V gene data show CDR1 as GTSNPN and CDR2 as SVGIG (reference sequence). Written as DNA, the CDR3 is TGTGCCTGGAGTGTAAGCGACAGGACCCAAGAGACCCAGTACTTC. This gives the protein CAWSVSDRTQETQYF.